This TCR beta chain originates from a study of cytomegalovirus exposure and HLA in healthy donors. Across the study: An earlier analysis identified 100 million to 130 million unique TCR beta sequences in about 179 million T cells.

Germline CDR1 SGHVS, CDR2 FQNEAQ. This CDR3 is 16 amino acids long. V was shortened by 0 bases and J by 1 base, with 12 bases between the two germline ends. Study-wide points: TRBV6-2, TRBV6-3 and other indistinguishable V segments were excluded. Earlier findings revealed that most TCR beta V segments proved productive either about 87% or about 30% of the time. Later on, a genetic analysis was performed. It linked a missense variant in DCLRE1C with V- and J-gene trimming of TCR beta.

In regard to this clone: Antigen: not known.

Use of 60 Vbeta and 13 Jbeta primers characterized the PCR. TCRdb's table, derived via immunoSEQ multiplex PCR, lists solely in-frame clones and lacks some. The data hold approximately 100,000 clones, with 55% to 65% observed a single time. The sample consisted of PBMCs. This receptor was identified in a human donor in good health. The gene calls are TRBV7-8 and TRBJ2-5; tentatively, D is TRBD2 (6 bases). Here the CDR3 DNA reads TGTGCCAGCAGCTTAGCGGGCGGGAACTCCCAAGAGACCCAGTACTTC. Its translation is CASSLAGGNSQETQYF.